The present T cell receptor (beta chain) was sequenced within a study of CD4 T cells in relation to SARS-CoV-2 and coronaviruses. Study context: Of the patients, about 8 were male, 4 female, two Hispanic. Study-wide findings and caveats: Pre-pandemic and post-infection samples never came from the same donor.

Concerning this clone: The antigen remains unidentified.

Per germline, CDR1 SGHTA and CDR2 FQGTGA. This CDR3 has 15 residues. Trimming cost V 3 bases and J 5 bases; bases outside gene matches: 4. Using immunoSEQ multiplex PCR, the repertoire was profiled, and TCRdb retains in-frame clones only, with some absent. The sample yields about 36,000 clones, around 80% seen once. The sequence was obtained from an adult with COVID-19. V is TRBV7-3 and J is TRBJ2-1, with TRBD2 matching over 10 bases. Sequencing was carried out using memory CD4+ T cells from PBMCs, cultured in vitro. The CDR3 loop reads CASSFGLAVNNEQFF. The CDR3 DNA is TGTGCCAGCAGCTTTGGACTAGCGGTTAACAATGAGCAGTTCTTC.